This TCR beta chain originates from a study of cytomegalovirus exposure and HLA in healthy donors. The CDR3 sequence is 15 residues long. V was pared by 0 bases and J by 4 bases, with 5 bases of the junction left unmatched. Germline CDR1 is SGHDT and CDR2 is YYEEEE. With respect to this clone: The target antigen is unknown.

In the PCR, 60 Vbeta and 13 Jbeta primers were used. Sequenced by immunoSEQ multiplex PCR; TCRdb stores in-frame clones only, minus some. The sample carries some 150,000 clones, around 80% recorded once. Study observations and caveats: Reportedly, HLA-A and HLA-B alleles of most subjects were accurately predicted from TCR beta. Investigators reported about 160 TCR beta chains as tied to cytomegalovirus. Certain indistinguishable V segments, among them TRBV6-2 and TRBV6-3, were excluded. In a later analysis, TCR beta V- and J-gene trimming showed a link to a missense DCLRE1C variant.

The TCR was taken from a man younger than 45 in good health and CMV-seropositive. The chain joins TRBV5-6 to TRBJ2-7, with 9 nucleotides matching TRBD1. Material for sequencing was PBMCs. The CDR3 DNA reads TGTGCCAGCAGCTTGGACCCCGGGACAGGGTACGAGCAGTACTTC. It yields the protein CASSLDPGTGYEQYF.